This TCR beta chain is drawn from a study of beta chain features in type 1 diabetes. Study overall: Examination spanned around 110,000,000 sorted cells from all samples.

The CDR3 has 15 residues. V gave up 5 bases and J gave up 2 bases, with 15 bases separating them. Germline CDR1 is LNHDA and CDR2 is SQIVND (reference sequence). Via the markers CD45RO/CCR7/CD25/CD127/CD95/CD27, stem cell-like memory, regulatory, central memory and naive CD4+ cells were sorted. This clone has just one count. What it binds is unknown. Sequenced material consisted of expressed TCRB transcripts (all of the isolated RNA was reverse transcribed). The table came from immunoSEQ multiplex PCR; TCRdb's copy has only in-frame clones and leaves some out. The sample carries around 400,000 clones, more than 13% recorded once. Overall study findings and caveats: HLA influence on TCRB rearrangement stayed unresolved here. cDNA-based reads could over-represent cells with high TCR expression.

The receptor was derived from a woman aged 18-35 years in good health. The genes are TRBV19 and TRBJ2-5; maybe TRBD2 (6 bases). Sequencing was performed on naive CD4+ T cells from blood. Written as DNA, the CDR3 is TGTGCCAGTAGTCTTTGGGCTAGCGAACAAGAGACCCAGTACTTC. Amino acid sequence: CASSLWASEQETQYF.